These T cell receptor beta chains were read from a single sample in a study of hypomethylating agent response in myelodysplastic syndrome. The method was immunoSEQ multiplex PCR; TCRdb's version includes in-frame clones alone and lacks a portion of them. The repertoire includes about 1,600 clones, 83% of them detected once, and around a fifth sits in the top ten. The sample consisted of bone marrow, taken before or after starting hypomethylating agent treatment for myelodysplastic syndrome (not recorded which). Receptor source: a human donor with myelodysplastic syndrome. CDR3s leave out the opening cysteine and the closing phenylalanine or tryptophan.

v_call	j_call	cdr3_aa
TRBV19	TRBJ1-2	ASSIKGQVYGYT
TRBV5-6	TRBJ2-7	ASSLAGGSSYEQY
TRBV10-3	TRBJ1-1	AIGRRDTDTEAF
TRBV5-1	TRBJ2-3	ASSFGGTSTDTQY
TRBV2	TRBJ1-1	ASSPAVEAF
TRBV7-2	TRBJ2-3	ASSPRGRDTQY
TRBV9	TRBJ2-2	ASSPDREYTGELF
TRBV6-1	TRBJ2-1	ASTPSGLATGEQF
TRBV7-9	TRBJ2-1	ASSLDGSLIQF
TRBV5-1	TRBJ2-7	ASSFTGNEQY
TRBV29-1	TRBJ1-1	SVTMWNSNTEAF
TRBV11-2	TRBJ1-1	ASSFISGNTEAF
TRBV15	TRBJ2-3	ATQRAPGSTDTQY
TRBV2	TRBJ1-1	ATVTGLTEAF
TRBV10-3	TRBJ1-5	AISDSNSNQPQH
TRBV2	TRBJ2-1	ASSWTSGGAEEQF
TRBV19	TRBJ1-6	ASSGQGDNSPLH
TRBV7-9	TRBJ2-1	ASSLTPEQF
TRBV30	TRBJ1-6	AWTQNNSPLH
TRBV7-2	TRBJ2-7	ASSSQTSSYEQY
TRBV19	TRBJ1-2	ASSPFEGLNYGYT
TRBV4-2	TRBJ2-7	ASSQDLGLAFYEQY
TRBV7-2	TRBJ2-3	ASSFKQGRGTDTQY
TRBV18	TRBJ1-1	ASSPPTGGHTEAF
TRBV7-9	TRBJ2-1	ASSLQGQGEQF
TRBV11-3	TRBJ2-1	ASSSGLAMAEQF